This T cell receptor (beta chain) appears in the sequencing data of a study of PD-1 blockade in classical Hodgkin lymphoma. Study as a whole: Intravenous infusions of nivolumab 3 mg/kg reached patients every 2 weeks.

Of note for this clone: The antigen is undetermined.

Study observations and caveats: By C4D1, diversity of CD4+ TCRs had risen significantly, whereas that of CD8+ TCRs had not.

Autologous stem cell transplantation was followed by relapse in every patient, and brentuximab vedotin exposure varied. Relapsed/refractory classical Hodgkin lymphoma patients had complete, partial or progressive responses. The method was immunoSEQ multiplex PCR; TCRdb's version includes in-frame clones alone and lacks a portion of them. The data show about 40,000 clones, about 82% seen once. Germline assignment: CDR1 SGDLS and CDR2 YYNGEE. Trimming left V 0 bases short and J 0 bases short, with 4 bases between. The CDR3 sequence is 14 residues long. This specimen consisted of peripheral blood mononuclear cells (PBMCs), obtained at baseline. This chain joins TRBV9 and TRBJ1-3; D uncertain. The origin of this receptor is a human donor with classical Hodgkin lymphoma. The CDR3 DNA follows: TGTGCCAGCAGCGTAGGAAGCTCTGGAAACACCATATATTTT. Amino acids: CASSVGSSGNTIYF.